This T cell receptor beta chain was sequenced during a study of prognosis after radiotherapy for stage I lung cancer. CDR1 MNHNS and CDR2 SASEGT come from the germline V gene. The CDR3 extends over 16 amino acids. With 7 bases clipped from V and 7 bases from J, the junction kept 12 bases outside the gene matches. Two-round multiplex PCR on genomic DNA was the method by which TCR beta CDR3 was amplified. The use of primers specific to each TRBV and TRBJ gene characterized first-round PCR. TCRdb reanalysed the multiplex PCR reads using MiXCR and keeps one entry per CDR3 protein. The sample contains about 35,000 distinct CDR3 sequences, approximately 36% of which appear only once. Concerning this clonotype itself: This may arise from a read error, as a much more abundant clone is one base away.

This receptor was taken from a donor at least 50 years old with non-small cell lung cancer. The source was PBMCs, collected before or after stereotactic body radiation therapy (not recorded which). The V call is TRBV6-1, the J call TRBJ2-1; 11 bases match TRBD2. For the CDR3, the DNA is TGTGCCAGCATTCCCCTAGCGGGAGGCCCGGTAAATGAGCAGTTCTTC. It is translated as CASIPLAGGPVNEQFF.